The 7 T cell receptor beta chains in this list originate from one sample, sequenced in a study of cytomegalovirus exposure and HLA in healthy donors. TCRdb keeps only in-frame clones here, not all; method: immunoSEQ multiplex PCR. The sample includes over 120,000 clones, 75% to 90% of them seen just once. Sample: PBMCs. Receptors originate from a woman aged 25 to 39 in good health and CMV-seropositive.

The CDR3 loop reads CASRDTRTYGYTF. CDR3 bases: TGTGCCAGTCGGGACACCAGGACATATGGCTACACCTTC. The rearrangement uses TRBV19 and TRBJ1-2, with TRBD1 as a possible D gene (6 bases). V lost 8 bases to trimming and J lost 5 bases, with 15 bases between them. Per the germline V gene, CDR1 is LNHDA and CDR2 is SQIVND (reference sequence). CDR3 length: 13 amino acids.

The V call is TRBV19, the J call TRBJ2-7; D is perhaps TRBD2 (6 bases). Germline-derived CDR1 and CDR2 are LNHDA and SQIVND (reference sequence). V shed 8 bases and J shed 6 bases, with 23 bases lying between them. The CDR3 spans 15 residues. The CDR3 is CASPFGREGVSEQYF. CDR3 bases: TGTGCCAGTCCCTTCGGGCGGGAAGGAGTCAGCGAGCAGTACTTC.

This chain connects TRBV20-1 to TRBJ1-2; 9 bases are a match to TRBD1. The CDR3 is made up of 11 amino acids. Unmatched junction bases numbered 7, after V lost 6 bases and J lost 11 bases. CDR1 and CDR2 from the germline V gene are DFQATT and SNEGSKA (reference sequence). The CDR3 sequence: CSAPGQGRYTF. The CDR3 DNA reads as TGCAGTGCACCCGGACAGGGGAGATACACCTTC.

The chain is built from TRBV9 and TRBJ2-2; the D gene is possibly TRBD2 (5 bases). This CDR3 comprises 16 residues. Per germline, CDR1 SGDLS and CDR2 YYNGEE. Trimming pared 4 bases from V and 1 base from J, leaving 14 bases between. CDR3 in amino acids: CASSPRLARNTGELFF. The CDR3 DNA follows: TGTGCCAGCAGCCCCCGTTTAGCGAGGAACACCGGGGAGCTGTTTTTT.

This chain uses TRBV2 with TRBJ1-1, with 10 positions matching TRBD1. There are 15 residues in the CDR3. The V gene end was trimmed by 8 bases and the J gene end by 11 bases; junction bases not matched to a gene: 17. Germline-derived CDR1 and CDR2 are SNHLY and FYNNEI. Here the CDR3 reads CASSGARQGAPQAFF. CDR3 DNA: TGTGCCAGCTCGGGCGCTAGACAGGGGGCGCCCCAGGCTTTCTTT.

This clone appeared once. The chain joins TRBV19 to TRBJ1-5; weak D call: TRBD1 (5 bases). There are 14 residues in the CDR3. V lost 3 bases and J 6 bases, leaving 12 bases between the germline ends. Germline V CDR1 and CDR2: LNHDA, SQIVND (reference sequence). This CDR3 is CASSILDTTQPQHF. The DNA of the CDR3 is TGTGCCAGTAGTATTTTGGACACTACTCAGCCCCAGCATTTT.

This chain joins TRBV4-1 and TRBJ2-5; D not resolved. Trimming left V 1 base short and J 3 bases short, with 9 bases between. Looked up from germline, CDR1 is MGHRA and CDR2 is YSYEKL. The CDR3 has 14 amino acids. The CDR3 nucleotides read TGCGCCAGCAGCCAAGGGAGAGGAAAAGAGACCCAGTACTTC. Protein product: CASSQGRGKETQYF.